These T cell receptor beta chains were read from a single sample in a study of Graves' ophthalmopathy and Graves' hyperthyroidism. TCRdb re-analysed the multiplex PCR reads in MiXCR, keeping a single row per CDR3 protein. The sample carries under 200,000 distinct CDR3 sequences, 30% to 45% recorded once. Material for sequencing was peripheral blood. These receptors came from a woman aged 40 to 50 with Graves' ophthalmopathy. The CDR3 runs from the conserved cysteine through the conserved F or W. The D gene is left open where the match is weak. Clone size is given for some rows only: seen once, a few or many times, or a class if the clone is expanded.

cdr3_nt cdr3_aa cdr3_length v_call d_call clone_size j_call
TGTGCCACCAAGGATGGACAGGCGACTGAAGCTTTCTTT CATKDGQATEAFF 13 TRBV24-1 TRBD1 - TRBJ1-1
TGTGCCAGCAGTTGGCCAGGGGGAAGGAACACTGAAGCTTTCTTT CASSWPGGRNTEAFF 15 TRBV7-3 TRBD1 - TRBJ1-1
TGTGCTAGTGGTAGACAGGTAGATAATTCACCCCTCCACTTT CASGRQVDNSPLHF 14 TRBV12-5 - many TRBJ1-6
TGTGCCAGCAGTTTAGCGGGAGGGACAGCTGAAGCTTTCTTT CASSLAGGTAEAFF 14 TRBV12-3/TRBV12-4 TRBD1 once TRBJ1-1
TGTGCCAGCAGCCAACCACTAAGCGGCCAAGAGACCCAGTACTTC CASSQPLSGQETQYF 15 TRBV3-1 - many TRBJ2-5
TGTGCCAGCAGTTACTCGACCCGACTAGCGGGAGTGGTGGGGGAGCTGTTTTTT CASSYSTRLAGVVGELFF 18 TRBV6-2/TRBV6-3 TRBD2 - TRBJ2-2
TGTGCCAGCAGTTACGGGATCTTAGCCAAAAACATTCAGTACTTC CASSYGILAKNIQYF 15 TRBV6-8 - - TRBJ2-4
TGTGCCATTTCGACAGCCGAGGAGACCCAGTACTTC CAISTAEETQYF 12 TRBV10-3 - many TRBJ2-5
TGCAGTGCTCTCCGGACTAGCCGATTCTACGAGCAGTACTTC CSALRTSRFYEQYF 14 TRBV20-1 TRBD2 - TRBJ2-7
TGTGCCAGCAGCGACCGGCTGTCTAACTATGGCTACACCTTC CASSDRLSNYGYTF 14 TRBV7-2 - - TRBJ1-2
TGTGCCAGCAGTTACCCCGGGACAGGTGCCAACACTGAAGCTTTCTTT CASSYPGTGANTEAFF 16 TRBV28 TRBD1 - TRBJ1-1
TGTGCCAGTAGTATAGACCAAGACGGACGGCAGCCCCAGCATTTT CASSIDQDGRQPQHF 15 TRBV19 - many TRBJ1-5
TGTGCCACCAGCAGAGAACAGGGGGGCTCACCCCTCCACTTT CATSREQGGSPLHF 14 TRBV15 TRBD1 many TRBJ1-6
TGTGCCAGCAGCCCCCTCCGGGCACATTACGAGCAGTACTTC CASSPLRAHYEQYF 14 TRBV7-9 - - TRBJ2-7
TGTGCCAGCAGTTACTCGAAGACAGGGGGCAGGACTGAAGCTTTCTTT CASSYSKTGGRTEAFF 16 TRBV6-5 TRBD1 many TRBJ1-1
TGTGCCAGCAGCCCAGGGGGGGCGGACGAGCAGTACTTC CASSPGGADEQYF 13 TRBV28 - many TRBJ2-7
TGTGCCAGCAGTTTCCAAGGAGACGGGGCCAACGTCCTGACTTTC CASSFQGDGANVLTF 15 TRBV6-5 - - TRBJ2-6
TGTGCCAGCAGTCCAATCCGGGACAGGACCTACGAGCAGTACTTC CASSPIRDRTYEQYF 15 TRBV27 TRBD1 many TRBJ2-7
TGTGCCAGCAGCCCCGCGGGGTTCGACTATGGCTACACCTTC CASSPAGFDYGYTF 14 TRBV5-5 - many TRBJ1-2